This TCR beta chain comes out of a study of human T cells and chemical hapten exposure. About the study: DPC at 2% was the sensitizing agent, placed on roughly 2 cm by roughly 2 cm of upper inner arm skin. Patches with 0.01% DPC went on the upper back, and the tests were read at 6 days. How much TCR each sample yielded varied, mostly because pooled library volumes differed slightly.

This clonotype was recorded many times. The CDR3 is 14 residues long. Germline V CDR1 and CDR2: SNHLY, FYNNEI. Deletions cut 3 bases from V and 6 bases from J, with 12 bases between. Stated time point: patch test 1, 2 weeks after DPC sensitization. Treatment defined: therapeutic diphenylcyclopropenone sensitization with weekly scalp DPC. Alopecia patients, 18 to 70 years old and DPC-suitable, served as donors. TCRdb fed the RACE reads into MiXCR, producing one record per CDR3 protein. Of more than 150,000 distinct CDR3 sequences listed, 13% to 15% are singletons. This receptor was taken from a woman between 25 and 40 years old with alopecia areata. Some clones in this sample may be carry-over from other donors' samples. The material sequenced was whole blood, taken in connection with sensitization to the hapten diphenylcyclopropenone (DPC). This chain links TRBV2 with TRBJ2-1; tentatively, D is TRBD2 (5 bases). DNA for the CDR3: TGTGCCAGCAGTGAGGACTCCATAGGCAATGAGCAGTTCTTC. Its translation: CASSEDSIGNEQFF.